This T cell receptor (beta chain) is drawn from a study of shared clonotypes between healthy human individuals. The study's findings and limits: A generally larger estimated richness was seen in naive subsets than in memory subsets.

Method: immunoSEQ multiplex PCR; TCRdb's copy keeps in-frame clones and lacks some. The table lists hundreds of thousands of clones, approximately 79% of them singletons. This clone was counted a few times. As yet, its antigen is unknown. The donor population consisted of healthy HIV-negative adults with no recent acute infections or vaccinations. Caucasian adults living in Nashville, Tennessee, provided all samples. The CDR3 extends over 15 amino acids. Trimming shortened V by 5 bases and J by 1 base, and 14 bases separated the two germline ends. The V gene's germline CDR1 is SGHTA and CDR2 FQGNSA. The V call is TRBV7-2, the J call TRBJ2-5; weak D call: TRBD2 (5 bases). This TCR derives from a woman aged 25-40 years in good health. Sequencing used memory CD4+ T cells sorted from blood. The subset denotes: CD45RA-negative fraction. CDR3 in amino acids: CASSPNALVQETQYF. The CDR3 coding sequence is TGTGCCAGCAGCCCCAATGCACTAGTCCAAGAGACCCAGTACTTC. The whole variable domain, remainder taken from reference TRBV7-2 and TRBJ2-5, is GAGVSQSPSNKVTEKGKDVELRCDPISGHTALYWYRQSLGQGLEFLIYFQGNSAPDKSGLPSDRFSAERTGGSVSTLTIQRTQQEDSAVYLCASSPNALVQETQYFGPGTRLLVL.